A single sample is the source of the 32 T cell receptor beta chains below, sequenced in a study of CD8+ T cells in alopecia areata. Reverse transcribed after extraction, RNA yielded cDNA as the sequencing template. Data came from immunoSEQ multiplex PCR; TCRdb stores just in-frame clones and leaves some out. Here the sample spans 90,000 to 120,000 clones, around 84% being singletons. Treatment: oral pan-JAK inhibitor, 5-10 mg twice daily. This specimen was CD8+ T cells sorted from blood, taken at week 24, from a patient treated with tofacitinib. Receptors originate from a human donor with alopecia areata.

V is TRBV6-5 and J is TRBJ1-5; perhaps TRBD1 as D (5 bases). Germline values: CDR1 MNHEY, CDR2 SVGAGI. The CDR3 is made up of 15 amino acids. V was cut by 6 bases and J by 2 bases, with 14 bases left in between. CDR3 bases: TGTGCCAGCAGGTCCAGGGAATTTGGCAATCAGCCCCAGCATTTT. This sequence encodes CASRSREFGNQPQHF.

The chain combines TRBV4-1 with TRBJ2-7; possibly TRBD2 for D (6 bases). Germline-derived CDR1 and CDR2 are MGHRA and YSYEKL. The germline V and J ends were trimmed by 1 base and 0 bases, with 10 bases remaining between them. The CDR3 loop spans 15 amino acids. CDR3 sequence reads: CASSQGRGNSYEQYF. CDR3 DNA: TGCGCCAGCAGCCAAGGGCGGGGAAACTCCTACGAGCAGTACTTC.

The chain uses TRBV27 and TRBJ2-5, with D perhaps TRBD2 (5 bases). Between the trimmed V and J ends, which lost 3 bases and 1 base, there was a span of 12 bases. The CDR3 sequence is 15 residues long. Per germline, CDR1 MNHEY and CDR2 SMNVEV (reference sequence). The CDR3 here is CASSFQAAPQETQYF. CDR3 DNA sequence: TGTGCCAGCAGTTTTCAAGCGGCGCCCCAAGAGACCCAGTACTTC.

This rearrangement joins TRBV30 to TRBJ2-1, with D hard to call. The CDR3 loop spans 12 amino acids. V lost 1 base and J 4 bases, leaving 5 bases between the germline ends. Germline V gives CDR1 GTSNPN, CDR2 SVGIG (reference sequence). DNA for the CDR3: TGTGCCTGGAGTGCCGGATACAATGAGCAGTTCTTC. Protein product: CAWSAGYNEQFF.

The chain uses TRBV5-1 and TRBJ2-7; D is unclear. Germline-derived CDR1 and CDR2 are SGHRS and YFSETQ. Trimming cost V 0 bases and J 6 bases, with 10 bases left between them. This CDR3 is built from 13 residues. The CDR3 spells CASSLAISREQYF. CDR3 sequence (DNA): TGCGCCAGCAGCTTGGCCATATCTCGCGAGCAGTACTTC.

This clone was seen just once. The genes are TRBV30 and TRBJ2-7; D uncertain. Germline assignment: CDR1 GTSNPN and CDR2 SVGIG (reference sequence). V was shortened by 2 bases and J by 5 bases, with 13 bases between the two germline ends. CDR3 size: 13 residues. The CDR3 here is CAWSTIKGHEQYF. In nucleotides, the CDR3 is TGTGCCTGGAGTACCATAAAGGGTCACGAGCAGTACTTC.

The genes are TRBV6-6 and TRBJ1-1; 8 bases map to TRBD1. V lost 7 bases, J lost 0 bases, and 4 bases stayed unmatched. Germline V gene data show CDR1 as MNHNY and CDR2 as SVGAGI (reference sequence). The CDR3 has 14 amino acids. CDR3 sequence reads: CASIDRGLNTEAFF. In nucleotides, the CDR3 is TGTGCCAGCATCGACAGGGGCCTGAACACTGAAGCTTTCTTT.

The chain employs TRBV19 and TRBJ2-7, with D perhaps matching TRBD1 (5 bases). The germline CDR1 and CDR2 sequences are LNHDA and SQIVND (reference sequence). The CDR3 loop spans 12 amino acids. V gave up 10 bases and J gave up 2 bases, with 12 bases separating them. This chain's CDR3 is CATADSPYEQYF. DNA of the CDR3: TGTGCCACCGCCGACAGTCCCTACGAGCAGTACTTC.

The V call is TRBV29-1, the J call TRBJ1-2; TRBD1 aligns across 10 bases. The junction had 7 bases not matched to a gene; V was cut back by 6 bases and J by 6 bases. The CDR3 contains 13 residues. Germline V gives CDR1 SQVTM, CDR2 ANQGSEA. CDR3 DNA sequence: TGCAGCGTGGATGACAGGGGGCTGGATGGCTACACCTTC. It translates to CSVDDRGLDGYTF.

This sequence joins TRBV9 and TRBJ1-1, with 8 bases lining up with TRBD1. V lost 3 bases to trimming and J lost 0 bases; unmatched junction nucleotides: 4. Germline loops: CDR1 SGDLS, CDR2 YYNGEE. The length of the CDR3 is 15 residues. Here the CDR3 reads CASSAPGQVNTEAFF. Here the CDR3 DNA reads TGTGCCAGCAGCGCCCCGGGACAGGTGAACACTGAAGCTTTCTTT. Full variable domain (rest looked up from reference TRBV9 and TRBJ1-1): DSGVTQTPKHLITATGQRVTLRCSPRSGDLSVYWYQQSLDQGLQFLIQYYNGEERAKGNILERFSAQQFPDLHSELNLSSLELGDSALYFCASSAPGQVNTEAFFGQGTRLTVV.

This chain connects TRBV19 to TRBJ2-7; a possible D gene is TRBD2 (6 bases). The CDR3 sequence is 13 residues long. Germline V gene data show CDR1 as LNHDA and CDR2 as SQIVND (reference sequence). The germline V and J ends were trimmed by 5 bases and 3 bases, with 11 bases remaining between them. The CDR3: CASSFRGGYEQYF. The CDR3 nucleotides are TGTGCCAGTAGTTTTAGGGGAGGCTACGAGCAGTACTTC.

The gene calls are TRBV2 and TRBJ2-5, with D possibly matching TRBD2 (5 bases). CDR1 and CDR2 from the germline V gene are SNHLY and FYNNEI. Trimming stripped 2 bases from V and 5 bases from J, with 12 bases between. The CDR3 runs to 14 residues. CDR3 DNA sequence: TGTGCCAGCAGTGAACTGGGAGCTAGGGAGACCCAGTACTTC. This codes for CASSELGARETQYF.

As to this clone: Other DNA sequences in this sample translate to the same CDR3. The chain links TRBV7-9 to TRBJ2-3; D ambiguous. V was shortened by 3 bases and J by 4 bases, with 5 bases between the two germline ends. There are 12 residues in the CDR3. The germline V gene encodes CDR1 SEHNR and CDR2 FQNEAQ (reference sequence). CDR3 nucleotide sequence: TGTGCCAGCAGCTTTCCGGCAGATACGCAGTATTTT. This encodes CASSFPADTQYF.

Here the CDR3 DNA reads TGTGCCAGCTCACTATCCCAACGTCCCGGGATTACCCTGGCCTACGAGCAGTACTTC. Translation gives CASSLSQRPGITLAYEQYF. This chain links TRBV18 with TRBJ2-7; weak D call: TRBD2 (5 bases). This CDR3 contains 19 residues. CDR1 is KGHSH, CDR2 LQKENI, per germline. V was pared by 4 bases and J by 2 bases, with 27 bases between.

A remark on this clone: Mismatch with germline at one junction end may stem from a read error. The chain's CDR3 is CASSEGFRGEFGTDTQYF. The CDR3 nucleotides read TGTGCCAGCAGCGAAGGGTTCAGGGGAGAATTTGGCACAGATACGCAGTATTTT. The chain carries TRBV6-1 and TRBJ2-3; possibly TRBD1 for D (6 bases). CDR3 size: 18 residues. In germline, CDR1 is MNHNS, CDR2 SASEGT.

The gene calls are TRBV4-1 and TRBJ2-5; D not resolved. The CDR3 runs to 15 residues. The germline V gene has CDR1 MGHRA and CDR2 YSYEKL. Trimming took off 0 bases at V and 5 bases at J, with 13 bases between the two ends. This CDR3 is CASSQEGRQSETQYF. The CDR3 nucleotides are TGCGCCAGCAGCCAAGAGGGTCGGCAGAGCGAGACCCAGTACTTC.

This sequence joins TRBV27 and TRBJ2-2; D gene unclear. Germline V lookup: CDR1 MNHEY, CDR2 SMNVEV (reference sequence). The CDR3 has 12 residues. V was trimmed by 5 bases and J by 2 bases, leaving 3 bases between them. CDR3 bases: TGTGCCAGCAGTCCCAACACCGGGGAGCTGTTTTTT. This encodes CASSPNTGELFF.

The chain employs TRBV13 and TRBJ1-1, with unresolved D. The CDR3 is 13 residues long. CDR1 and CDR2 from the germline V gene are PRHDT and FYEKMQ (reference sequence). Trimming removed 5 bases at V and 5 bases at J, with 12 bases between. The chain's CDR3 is CASSHRTITEAFF. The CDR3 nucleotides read TGTGCCAGCAGCCACCGGACGATTACTGAAGCTTTCTTT.

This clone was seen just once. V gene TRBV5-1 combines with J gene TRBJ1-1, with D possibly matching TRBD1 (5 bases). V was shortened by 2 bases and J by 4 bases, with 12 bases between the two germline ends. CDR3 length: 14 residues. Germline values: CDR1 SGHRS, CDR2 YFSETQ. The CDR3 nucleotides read TGCGCCAGCAGCTTTTCCCGGGGGAGCACTGAAGCTTTCTTT. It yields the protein CASSFSRGSTEAFF.

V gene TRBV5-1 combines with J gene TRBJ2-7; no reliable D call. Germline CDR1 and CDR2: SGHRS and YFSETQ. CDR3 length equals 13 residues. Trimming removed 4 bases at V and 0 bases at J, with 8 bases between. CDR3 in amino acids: CASSHESSYEQYF. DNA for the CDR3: TGCGCCAGCAGCCACGAGAGCTCCTACGAGCAGTACTTC. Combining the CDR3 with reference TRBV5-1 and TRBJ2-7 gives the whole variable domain KAGVTQTPRYLIKTRGQQVTLSCSPISGHRSVSWYQQTPGQGLQFLFEYFSETQRNKGNFPGRFSGRQFSNSRSEMNVSTLELGDSALYLCASSHESSYEQYFGPGTRLTVT.

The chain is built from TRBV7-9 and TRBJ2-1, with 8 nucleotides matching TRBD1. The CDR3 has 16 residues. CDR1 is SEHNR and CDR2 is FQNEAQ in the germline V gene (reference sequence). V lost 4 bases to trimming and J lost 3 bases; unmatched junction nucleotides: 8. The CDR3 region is CASSSYRDRNYNEQFF. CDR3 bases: TGTGCCAGCAGCTCCTACCGGGACAGGAACTACAATGAGCAGTTCTTC. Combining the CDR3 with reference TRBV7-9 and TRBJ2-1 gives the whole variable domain DTGVSQNPRHKITKRGQNVTFRCDPISEHNRLYWYRQTLGQGPEFLTYFQNEAQLEKSRLLSDRFSAERPKGSFSTLEIQRTEQGDSAMYLCASSSYRDRNYNEQFFGPGTRLTVL.

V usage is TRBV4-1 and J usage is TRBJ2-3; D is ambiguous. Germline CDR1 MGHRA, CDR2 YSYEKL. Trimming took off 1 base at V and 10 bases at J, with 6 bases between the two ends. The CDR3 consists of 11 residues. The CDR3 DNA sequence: TGCGCCAGCAGCCAAGGCCAGTCGCAGTATTTT. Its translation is CASSQGQSQYF.

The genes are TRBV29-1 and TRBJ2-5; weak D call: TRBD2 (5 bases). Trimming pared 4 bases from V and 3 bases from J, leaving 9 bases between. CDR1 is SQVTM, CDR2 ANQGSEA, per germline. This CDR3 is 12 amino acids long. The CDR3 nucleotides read TGCAGCGTTGGGGGAGTTAAAGAGACCCAGTACTTC. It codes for CSVGGVKETQYF.

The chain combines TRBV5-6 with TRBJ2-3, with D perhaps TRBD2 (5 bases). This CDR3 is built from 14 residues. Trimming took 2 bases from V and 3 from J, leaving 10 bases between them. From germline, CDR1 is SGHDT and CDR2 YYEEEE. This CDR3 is CASSFTSSTDTQYF. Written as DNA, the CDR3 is TGTGCCAGCAGCTTCACTAGTTCGACAGATACGCAGTATTTT. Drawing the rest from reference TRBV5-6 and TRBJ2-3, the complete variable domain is DAGVTQSPTHLIKTRGQQVTLRCSPKSGHDTVSWYQQALGQGPQFIFQYYEEEERQRGNFPDRFSGHQFPNYSSELNVNALLLGDSALYLCASSFTSSTDTQYFGPGTRLTVL.

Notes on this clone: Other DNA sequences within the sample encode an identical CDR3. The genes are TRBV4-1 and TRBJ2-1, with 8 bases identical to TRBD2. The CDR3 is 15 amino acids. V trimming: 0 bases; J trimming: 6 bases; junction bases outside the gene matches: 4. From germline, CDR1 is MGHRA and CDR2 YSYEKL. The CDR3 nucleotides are TGCGCCAGCAGCCAAGAATCGGGGGGGCTCAATGAGCAGTTCTTC. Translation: CASSQESGGLNEQFF.

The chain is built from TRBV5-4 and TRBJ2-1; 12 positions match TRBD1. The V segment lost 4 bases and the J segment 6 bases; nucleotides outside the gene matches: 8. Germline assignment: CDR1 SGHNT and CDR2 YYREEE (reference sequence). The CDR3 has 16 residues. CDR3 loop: CASSITGTGGINEQFF. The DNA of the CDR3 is TGTGCCAGCAGCATTACCGGGACAGGGGGCATCAATGAGCAGTTCTTC.

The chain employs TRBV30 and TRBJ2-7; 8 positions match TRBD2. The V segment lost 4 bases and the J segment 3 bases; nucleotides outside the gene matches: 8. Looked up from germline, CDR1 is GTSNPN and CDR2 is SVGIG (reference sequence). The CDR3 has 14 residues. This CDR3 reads CAWTASGSYYEQYF. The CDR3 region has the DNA TGTGCCTGGACCGCTAGCGGGTCCTACTACGAGCAGTACTTC.

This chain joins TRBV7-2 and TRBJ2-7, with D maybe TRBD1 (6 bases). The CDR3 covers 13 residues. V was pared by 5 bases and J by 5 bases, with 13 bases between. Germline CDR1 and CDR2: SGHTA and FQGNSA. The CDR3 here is CASSTGRGNEQYF. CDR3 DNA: TGTGCCAGCAGCACGGGCAGGGGAAACGAGCAGTACTTC.

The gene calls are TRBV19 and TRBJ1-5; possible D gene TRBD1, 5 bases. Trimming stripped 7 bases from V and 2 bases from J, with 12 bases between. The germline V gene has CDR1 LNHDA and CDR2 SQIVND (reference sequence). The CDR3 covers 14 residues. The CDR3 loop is CASKKRGGNQPQHF. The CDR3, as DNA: TGTGCCAGTAAAAAGAGGGGTGGCAATCAGCCCCAGCATTTT.

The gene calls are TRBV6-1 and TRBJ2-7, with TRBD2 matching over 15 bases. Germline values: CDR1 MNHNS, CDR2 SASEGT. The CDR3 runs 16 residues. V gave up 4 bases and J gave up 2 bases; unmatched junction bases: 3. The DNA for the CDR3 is TGTGCCAGCAGTGGCTGGACTAGCGGGGGGGCCTACGAGCAGTACTTC. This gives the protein CASSGWTSGGAYEQYF.

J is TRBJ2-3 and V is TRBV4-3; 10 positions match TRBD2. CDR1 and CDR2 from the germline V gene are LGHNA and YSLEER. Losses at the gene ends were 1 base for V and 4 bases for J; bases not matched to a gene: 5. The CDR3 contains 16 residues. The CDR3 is CASSQALAGVPDTQYF. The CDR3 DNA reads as TGCGCCAGCAGCCAAGCGCTAGCGGGGGTGCCAGATACGCAGTATTTT.

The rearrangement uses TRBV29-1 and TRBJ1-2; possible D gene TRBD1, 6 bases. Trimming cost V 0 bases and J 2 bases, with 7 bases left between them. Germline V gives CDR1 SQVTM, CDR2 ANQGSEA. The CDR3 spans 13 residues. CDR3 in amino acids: CSVEDDRNYGYTF. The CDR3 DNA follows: TGCAGCGTTGAAGACGACAGGAACTATGGCTACACCTTC.